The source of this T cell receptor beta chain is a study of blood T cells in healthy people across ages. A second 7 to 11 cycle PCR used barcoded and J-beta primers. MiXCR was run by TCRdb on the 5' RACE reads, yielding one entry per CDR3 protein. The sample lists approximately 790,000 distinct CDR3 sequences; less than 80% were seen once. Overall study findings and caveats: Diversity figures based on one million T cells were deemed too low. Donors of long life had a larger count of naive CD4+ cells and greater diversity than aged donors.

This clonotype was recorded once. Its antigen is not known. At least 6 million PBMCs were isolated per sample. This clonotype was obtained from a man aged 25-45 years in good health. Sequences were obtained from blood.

The CDR3 bases are TGTGCCAGCAGCTTAACTCCTAGCGACCCCTTCTACAATGAGCAGTTCTTC. It translates to CASSLTPSDPFYNEQFF. The chain carries TRBV7-3 and TRBJ2-1, with TRBD2 as a possible D gene (6 bases). The CDR3 is 17 amino acids. With 0 bases removed from V and 3 bases from J, the gap between germline ends came to 15 bases. CDR1 and CDR2 (germline): SGHTA, FQGTGA.